One sample yielded the 9 T cell receptor beta chains listed below, sequenced in a study of chemoradiotherapy in HPV16-positive cancers (dated by TCRdb to between 2021 and 2023). Library preparation was by the immunoSEQ multiplex PCR assay. TCRdb took over this immuneACCESS table, retaining in-frame rearrangements with V and J assigned. Such tables are incomplete; in checked studies, under half of the missing clones stem from an unresolved V gene, and the remainder is unexplained. The table for this sample lists about 66,000 clones; 88% of them were counted only once. Together, the top ten hold 3.5% to 4.5% of the sample. The sequencing here drew on blood, taken from a patient who underwent chemoradiotherapy. The receptor set was obtained from a human donor with HPV-associated anogenital cancer.

The chain joins TRBV6-5 to TRBJ2-3; D remains unclear. CDR1 is MNHEY, CDR2 SVGAGI, per germline. The CDR3 consists of 14 residues. Trimming left V 6 bases short and J 3 bases short, with 13 bases between. Here the CDR3 DNA reads TGTGCCAGCAGCCCACCTTCACGGACAGATACGCAGTATTTT. It encodes CASSPPSRTDTQYF.

The chain employs TRBV7-9 and TRBJ2-5; D perhaps matches TRBD2 (6 bases). This CDR3 is 14 amino acids long. Germline V gene sequence: CDR1 SEHNR, CDR2 FQNEAQ (reference sequence). The V gene lost 5 bases and the J gene lost 6 bases, with 16 bases spanning the gap. For the CDR3, the DNA is TGTGCCAGCAGCCTAACCGGGGGAAAACAGACCCAGTACTTC. Its translation: CASSLTGGKQTQYF.

This clone appeared a single time. CDR3 nucleotides: TGTGCCAGCAGCTTTCACAGGGGGGCAGATACGCAGTATTTT. Translating it yields CASSFHRGADTQYF. The chain joins TRBV5-8 to TRBJ2-3; the match to TRBD1 covers 8 bases. Looked up from germline, CDR1 is SGHTS and CDR2 is YDEGEE. The CDR3 is 14 amino acids. With 2 bases clipped from V and 4 bases from J, the junction kept 3 bases outside the gene matches.

The chain uses TRBV4-1 and TRBJ2-1, with unresolved D. The germline gives CDR1 MGHRA, CDR2 YSYEKL. The length of the CDR3 is 14 residues. Trimming took 4 bases from V and 9 from J, leaving 16 bases between them. CDR3 in amino acids: CASSPPLVRTEQFF. The CDR3 DNA is TGCGCCAGCAGCCCTCCCCTGGTCAGGACTGAGCAGTTCTTC.

The rearrangement uses TRBV7-6 and TRBJ2-7; 8 bases fit TRBD2. The CDR3 is 15 amino acids. Trimming took 5 bases from V and 1 from J; bases not matched to a gene: 7. Per germline, CDR1 SGHVS and CDR2 FNYEAQ. Here the CDR3 reads CASSPGGGISYEQYF. The CDR3 DNA is TGTGCCAGCAGCCCCGGGGGGGGGATATCCTACGAGCAGTACTTC.

The V and J genes are TRBV27 and TRBJ2-7; D may match TRBD1 or TRBD2 (6 bases each). The V gene lost 2 bases and the J gene lost 4 bases, with 12 bases spanning the gap. This CDR3 contains 14 residues. Germline V gene sequence: CDR1 MNHEY, CDR2 SMNVEV (reference sequence). CDR3 sequence (DNA): TGTGCCAGCAGTTTAGACAGGAGGGGGTACGAGCAGTACTTC. This sequence encodes CASSLDRRGYEQYF.

The chain joins TRBV9 to TRBJ1-5; D is uncertain. Looked up from germline, CDR1 is SGDLS and CDR2 is YYNGEE. The CDR3 sequence is 13 residues long. V was cut by 0 bases and J by 3 bases, with 4 bases left in between. This CDR3 is CASSVGVNQPQHF. In nucleotides, the CDR3 is TGTGCCAGCAGCGTAGGAGTCAATCAGCCCCAGCATTTT.

The gene calls are TRBV30 and TRBJ2-3; TRBD1 matches 10 bases. The ends lost 7 bases at V and 4 bases at J; junction bases unmatched: 14. The CDR3 extends over 16 amino acids. The germline gives CDR1 GTSNPN, CDR2 SVGIG (reference sequence). CDR3 sequence reads: CAYALRQGALADTQYF. The CDR3 DNA follows: TGTGCCTACGCACTCAGACAGGGGGCCCTGGCAGATACGCAGTATTTT.

The genes are TRBV5-6 and TRBJ2-3; D is undetermined. The CDR3 length is 16 residues. Germline V gene data show CDR1 as SGHDT and CDR2 as YYEEEE. The V end lost 4 bases, the J end lost 8 bases, and 23 bases lay between the germline ends. CDR3 bases: TGTGCCAGCAGCGAGCTTGTAACTTATCGTGGCTTTACGCAGTATTTT. This gives the protein CASSELVTYRGFTQYF.